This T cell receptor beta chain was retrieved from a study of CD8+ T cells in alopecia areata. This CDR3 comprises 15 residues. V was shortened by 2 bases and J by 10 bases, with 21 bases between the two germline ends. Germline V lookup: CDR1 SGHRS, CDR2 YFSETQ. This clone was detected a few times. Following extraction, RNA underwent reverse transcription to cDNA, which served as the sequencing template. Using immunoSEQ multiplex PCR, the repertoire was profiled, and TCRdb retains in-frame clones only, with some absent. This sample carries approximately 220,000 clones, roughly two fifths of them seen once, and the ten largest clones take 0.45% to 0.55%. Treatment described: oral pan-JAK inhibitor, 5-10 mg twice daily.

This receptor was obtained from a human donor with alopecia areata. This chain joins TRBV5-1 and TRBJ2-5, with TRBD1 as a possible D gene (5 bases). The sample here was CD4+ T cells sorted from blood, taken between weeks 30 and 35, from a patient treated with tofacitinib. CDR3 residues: CASSFSSGQGPIQYF. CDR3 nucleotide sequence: TGCGCCAGCAGCTTCTCCTCTGGGCAGGGTCCAATCCAGTACTTC. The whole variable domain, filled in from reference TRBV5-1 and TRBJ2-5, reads KAGVTQTPRYLIKTRGQQVTLSCSPISGHRSVSWYQQTPGQGLQFLFEYFSETQRNKGNFPGRFSGRQFSNSRSEMNVSTLELGDSALYLCASSFSSGQGPIQYFGPGTRLLVL.